This T cell receptor (beta chain) was recovered during a study of cytomegalovirus exposure and HLA in healthy donors. Broader study findings: V- and J-gene trimming of TCR beta was linked (in a later analysis) to a missense DCLRE1C variant. Based on reports, TCR beta sequences accurately predicted HLA-A and HLA-B alleles for most subjects.

V was pared by 3 bases and J by 1 base, with 7 bases of the junction left unmatched. The CDR3 has 16 residues. Looked up from germline, CDR1 is KGHSH and CDR2 is LQKENI. Comments on this clone: What it binds is unknown.

The PCR had 60 Vbeta and 13 Jbeta primers. Produced via immunoSEQ multiplex PCR; TCRdb's table is partial and in-frame only. The sample lists roughly 190,000 clones, roughly four fifths occurring once. The source material was PBMCs. The chain recombines TRBV18 with TRBJ1-1, with 8 positions matching TRBD1. The receptor comes from a woman aged 25 to 39 in good health and CMV-seropositive. The CDR3: CASSPRTGQGNTEAFF. CDR3 nucleotide sequence: TGTGCCAGCTCACCGAGGACAGGGCAGGGGAACACTGAAGCTTTCTTT.